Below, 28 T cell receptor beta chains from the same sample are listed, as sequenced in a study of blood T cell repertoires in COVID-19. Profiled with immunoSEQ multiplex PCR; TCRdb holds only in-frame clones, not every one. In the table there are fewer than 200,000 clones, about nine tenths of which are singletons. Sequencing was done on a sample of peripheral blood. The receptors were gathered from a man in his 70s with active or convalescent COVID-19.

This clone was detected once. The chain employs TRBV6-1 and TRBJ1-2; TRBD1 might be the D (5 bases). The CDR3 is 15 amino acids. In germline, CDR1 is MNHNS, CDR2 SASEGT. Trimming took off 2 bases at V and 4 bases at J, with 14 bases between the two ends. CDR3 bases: TGTGCCAGCAGTGAAACTTTGCAGGGAACCTATGGCTACACCTTC. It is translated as CASSETLQGTYGYTF.

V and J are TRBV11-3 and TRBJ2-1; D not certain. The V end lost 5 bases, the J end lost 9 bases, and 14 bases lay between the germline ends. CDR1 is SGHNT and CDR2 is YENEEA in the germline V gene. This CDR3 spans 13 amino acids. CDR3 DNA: TGTGCCAGCAGCCACGTAGACATTCGTGAGCAGTTCTTC. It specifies CASSHVDIREQFF.

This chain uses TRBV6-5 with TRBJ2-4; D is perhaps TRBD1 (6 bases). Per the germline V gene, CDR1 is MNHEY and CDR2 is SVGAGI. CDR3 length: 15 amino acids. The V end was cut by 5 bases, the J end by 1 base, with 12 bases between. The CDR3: CASSRAGVAKNIQYF. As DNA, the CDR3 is TGTGCCAGCAGTCGGGCAGGGGTGGCCAAAAACATTCAGTACTTC.

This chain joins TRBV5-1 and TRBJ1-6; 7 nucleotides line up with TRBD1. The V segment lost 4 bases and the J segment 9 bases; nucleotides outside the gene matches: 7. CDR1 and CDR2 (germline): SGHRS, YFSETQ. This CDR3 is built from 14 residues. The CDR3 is CASSLQGFGSPLHF. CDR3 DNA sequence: TGCGCCAGCAGCCTACAGGGGTTTGGTTCACCCCTCCACTTT.

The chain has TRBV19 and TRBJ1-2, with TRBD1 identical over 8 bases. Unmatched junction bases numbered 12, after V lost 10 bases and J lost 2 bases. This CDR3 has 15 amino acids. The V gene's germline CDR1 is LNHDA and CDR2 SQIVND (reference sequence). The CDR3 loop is CATSRQGNVNYGYTF. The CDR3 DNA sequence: TGTGCCACTAGCCGACAGGGGAACGTCAACTATGGCTACACCTTC.

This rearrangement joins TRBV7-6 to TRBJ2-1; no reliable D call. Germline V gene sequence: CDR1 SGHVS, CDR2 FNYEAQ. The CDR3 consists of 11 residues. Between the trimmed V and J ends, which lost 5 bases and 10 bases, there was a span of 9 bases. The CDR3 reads CASSADMEQFF. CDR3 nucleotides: TGTGCCAGCAGCGCCGACATGGAGCAGTTCTTC.

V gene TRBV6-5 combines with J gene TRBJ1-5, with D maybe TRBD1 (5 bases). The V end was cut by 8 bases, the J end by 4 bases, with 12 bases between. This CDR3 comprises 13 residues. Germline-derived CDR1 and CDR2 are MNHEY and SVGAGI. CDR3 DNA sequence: TGTGCCAGCGGGAAGGGGCGGAATCAGCCCCAGCATTTT. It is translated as CASGKGRNQPQHF.

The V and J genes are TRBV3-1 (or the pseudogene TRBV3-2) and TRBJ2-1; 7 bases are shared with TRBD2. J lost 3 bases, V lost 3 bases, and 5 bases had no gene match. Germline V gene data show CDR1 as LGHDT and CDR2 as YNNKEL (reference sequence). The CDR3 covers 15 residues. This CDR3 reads CASSHREVDYNEQFF. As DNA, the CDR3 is TGTGCCAGCAGCCACCGGGAGGTGGACTACAATGAGCAGTTCTTC.

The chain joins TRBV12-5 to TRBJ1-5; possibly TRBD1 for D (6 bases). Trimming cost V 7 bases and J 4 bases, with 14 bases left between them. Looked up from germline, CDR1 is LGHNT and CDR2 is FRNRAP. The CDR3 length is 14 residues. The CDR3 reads CASAEGGLNQPQHF. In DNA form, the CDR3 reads TGTGCTAGTGCCGAAGGGGGATTAAATCAGCCCCAGCATTTT.

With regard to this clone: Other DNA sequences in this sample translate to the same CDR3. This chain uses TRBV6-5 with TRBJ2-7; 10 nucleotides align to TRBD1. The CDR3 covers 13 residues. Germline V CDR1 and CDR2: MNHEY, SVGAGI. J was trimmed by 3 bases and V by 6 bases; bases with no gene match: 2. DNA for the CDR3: TGTGCCAGCAGCCGGGACAGGGGCTACGAGCAGTACTTC. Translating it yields CASSRDRGYEQYF.

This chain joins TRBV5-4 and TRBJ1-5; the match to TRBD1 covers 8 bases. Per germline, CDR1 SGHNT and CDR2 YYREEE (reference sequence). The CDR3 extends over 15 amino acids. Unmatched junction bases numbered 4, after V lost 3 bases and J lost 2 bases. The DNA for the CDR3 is TGTGCCAGCAGCTCTGCGGGACAGGGCAATCAGCCCCAGCATTTT. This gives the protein CASSSAGQGNQPQHF.

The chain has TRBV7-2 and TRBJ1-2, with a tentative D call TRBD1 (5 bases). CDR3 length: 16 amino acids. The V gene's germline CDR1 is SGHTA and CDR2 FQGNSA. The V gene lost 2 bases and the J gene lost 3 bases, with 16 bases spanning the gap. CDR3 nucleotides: TGTGCCAGCAGCTTATTTTCGAGCAGGGAGGACTATGGCTACACCTTC. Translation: CASSLFSSREDYGYTF.

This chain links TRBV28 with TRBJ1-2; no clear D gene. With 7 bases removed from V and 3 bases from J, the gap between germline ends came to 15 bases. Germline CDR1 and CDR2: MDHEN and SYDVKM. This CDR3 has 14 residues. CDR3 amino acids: CASTPGRHYYGYTF. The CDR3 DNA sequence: TGTGCCAGCACTCCAGGCCGGCACTACTATGGCTACACCTTC.

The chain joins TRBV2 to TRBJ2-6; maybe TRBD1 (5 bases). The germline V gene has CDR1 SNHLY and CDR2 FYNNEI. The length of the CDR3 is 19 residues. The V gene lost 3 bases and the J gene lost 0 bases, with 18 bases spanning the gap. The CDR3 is CASSETSTRQFSGANVLTF. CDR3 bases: TGTGCCAGCAGTGAGACATCAACAAGACAGTTCTCTGGGGCCAACGTCCTGACTTTC.

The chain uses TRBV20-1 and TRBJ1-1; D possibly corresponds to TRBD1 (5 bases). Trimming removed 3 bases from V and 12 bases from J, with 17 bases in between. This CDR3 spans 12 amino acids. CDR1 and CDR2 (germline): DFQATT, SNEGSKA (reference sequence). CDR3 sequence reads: CSASAGLEMTFF. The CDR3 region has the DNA TGCAGTGCTAGTGCGGGACTGGAAATGACTTTCTTT.

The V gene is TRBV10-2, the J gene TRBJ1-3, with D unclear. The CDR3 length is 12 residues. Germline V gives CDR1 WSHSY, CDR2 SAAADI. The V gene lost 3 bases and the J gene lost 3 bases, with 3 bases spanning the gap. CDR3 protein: CASSDYGNTIYF. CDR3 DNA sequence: TGCGCCAGCAGTGATTATGGAAACACCATATATTTT.

CDR3 in amino acids: CATRTGVRSYEQYF. DNA of the CDR3: TGTGCCACGAGGACAGGGGTGCGTTCCTACGAGCAGTACTTC. V is TRBV15 and J is TRBJ2-7, with TRBD1 identical over 9 bases. The germline CDR1 and CDR2 sequences are LNHNV and YYDKDF (reference sequence). V lost 9 bases, J lost 1 base, and 7 bases stayed unmatched. The CDR3 loop spans 14 amino acids.

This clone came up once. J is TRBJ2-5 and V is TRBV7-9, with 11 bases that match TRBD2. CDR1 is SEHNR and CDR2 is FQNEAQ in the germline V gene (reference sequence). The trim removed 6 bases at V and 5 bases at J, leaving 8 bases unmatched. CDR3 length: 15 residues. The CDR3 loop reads CASSALAGGSETQYF. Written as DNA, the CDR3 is TGTGCCAGCAGTGCCCTAGCGGGGGGAAGTGAGACCCAGTACTTC.

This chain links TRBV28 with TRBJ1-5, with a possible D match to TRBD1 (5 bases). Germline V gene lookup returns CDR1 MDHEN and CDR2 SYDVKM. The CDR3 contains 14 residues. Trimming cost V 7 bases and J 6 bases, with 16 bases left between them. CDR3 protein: CASTLGAGPQPQHF. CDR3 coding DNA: TGTGCCAGCACCCTAGGGGCGGGACCTCAGCCCCAGCATTTT.

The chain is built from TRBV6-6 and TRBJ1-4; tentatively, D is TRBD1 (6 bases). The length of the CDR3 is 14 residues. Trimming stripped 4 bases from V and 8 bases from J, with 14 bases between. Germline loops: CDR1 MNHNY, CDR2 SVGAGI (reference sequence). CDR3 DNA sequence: TGTGCCAGCAGTTCGCGGCGGGGGCTCGAAAAACTGTTTTTT. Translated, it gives CASSSRRGLEKLFF.

CDR3 sequence reads: CASSYGQKRTEAFF. The CDR3 DNA sequence: TGTGCCAGCAGTTACGGACAGAAAAGGACTGAAGCTTTCTTT. J is TRBJ1-1 and V is TRBV6-6; possible D gene TRBD1, 6 bases. Germline V gene sequence: CDR1 MNHNY, CDR2 SVGAGI (reference sequence). V shed 2 bases and J shed 5 bases, with 12 bases lying between them. The CDR3 is made up of 14 amino acids.

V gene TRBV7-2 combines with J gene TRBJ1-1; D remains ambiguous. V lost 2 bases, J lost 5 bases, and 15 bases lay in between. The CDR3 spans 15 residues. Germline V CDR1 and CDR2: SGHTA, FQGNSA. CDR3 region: CASSLMSGSFTEAFF. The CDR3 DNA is TGTGCCAGCAGCTTAATGTCGGGGTCATTTACTGAAGCTTTCTTT.

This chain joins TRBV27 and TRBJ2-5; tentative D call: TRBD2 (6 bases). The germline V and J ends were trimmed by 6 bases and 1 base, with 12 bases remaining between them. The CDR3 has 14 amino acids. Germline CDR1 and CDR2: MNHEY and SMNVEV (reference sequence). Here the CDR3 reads CASSRWGLQETQYF. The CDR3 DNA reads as TGTGCCAGCAGCCGCTGGGGACTCCAAGAGACCCAGTACTTC.

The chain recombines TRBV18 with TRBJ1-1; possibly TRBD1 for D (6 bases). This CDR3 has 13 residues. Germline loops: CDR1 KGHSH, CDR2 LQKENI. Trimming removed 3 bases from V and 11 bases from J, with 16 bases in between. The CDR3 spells CASSPGAGAGAFF. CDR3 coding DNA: TGTGCCAGCTCACCGGGGGCAGGGGCTGGGGCTTTCTTT.

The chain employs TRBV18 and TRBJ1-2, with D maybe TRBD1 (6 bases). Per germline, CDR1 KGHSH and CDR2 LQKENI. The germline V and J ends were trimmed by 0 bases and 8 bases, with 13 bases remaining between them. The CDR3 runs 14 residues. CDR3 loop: CASSPPGASVGYTF. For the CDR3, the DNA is TGTGCCAGCTCACCACCGGGGGCATCGGTCGGCTACACCTTC. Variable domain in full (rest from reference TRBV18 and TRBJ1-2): NAGVMQNPRHLVRRRGQEARLRCSPMKGHSHVYWYRQLPEEGLKFMVYLQKENIIDESGMPKERFSAEFPKEGPSILRIQQVVRGDSAAYFCASSPPGASVGYTFGSGTRLTVV.

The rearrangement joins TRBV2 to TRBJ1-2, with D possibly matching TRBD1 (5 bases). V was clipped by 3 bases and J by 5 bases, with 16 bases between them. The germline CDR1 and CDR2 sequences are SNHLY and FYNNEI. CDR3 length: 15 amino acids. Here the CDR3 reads CASSEGQPDWYGYTF. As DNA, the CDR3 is TGTGCCAGCAGTGAGGGGCAGCCCGACTGGTATGGCTACACCTTC.

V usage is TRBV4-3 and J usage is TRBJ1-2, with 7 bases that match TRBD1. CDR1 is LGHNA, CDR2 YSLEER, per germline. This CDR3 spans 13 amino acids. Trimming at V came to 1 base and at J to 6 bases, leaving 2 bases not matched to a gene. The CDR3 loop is CASSQGDRDGYTF. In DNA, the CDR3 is TGCGCCAGCAGCCAAGGTGACAGGGATGGCTACACCTTC.

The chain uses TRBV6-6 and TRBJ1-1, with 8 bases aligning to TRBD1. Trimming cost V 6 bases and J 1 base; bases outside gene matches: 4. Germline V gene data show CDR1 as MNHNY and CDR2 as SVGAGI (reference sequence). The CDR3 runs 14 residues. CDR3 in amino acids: CASSQTGANTEAFF. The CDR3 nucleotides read TGTGCCAGCAGCCAGACAGGGGCGAACACTGAAGCTTTCTTT.